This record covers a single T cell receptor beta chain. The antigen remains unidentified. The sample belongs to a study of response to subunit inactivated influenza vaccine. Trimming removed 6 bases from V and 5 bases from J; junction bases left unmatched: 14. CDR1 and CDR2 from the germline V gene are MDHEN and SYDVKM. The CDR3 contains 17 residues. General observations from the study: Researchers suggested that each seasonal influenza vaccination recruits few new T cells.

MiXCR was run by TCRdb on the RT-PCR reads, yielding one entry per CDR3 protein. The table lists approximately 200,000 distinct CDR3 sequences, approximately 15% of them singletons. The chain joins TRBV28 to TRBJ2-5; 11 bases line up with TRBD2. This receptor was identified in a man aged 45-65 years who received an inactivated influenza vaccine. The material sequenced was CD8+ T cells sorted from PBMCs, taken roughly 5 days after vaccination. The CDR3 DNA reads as TGTGCCAGCAGCCCCCGACTAGCGGGGTCTTTTGGGGAGACCCAGTACTTC. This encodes CASSPRLAGSFGETQYF.